This T cell receptor (beta chain) originates from a study of response to subunit inactivated influenza vaccine. Worth noting for this clonotype: What it binds is not known.

Study-level points and caveats: With each seasonal influenza vaccination, the authors suggested, few new T cells are recruited.

This CDR3 is built from 15 residues. Trimming stripped 3 bases from V and 5 bases from J, with 16 bases between. TCRdb redid the calling of the RT-PCR reads with MiXCR, one entry per CDR3 protein. The table lists 500,000 to 600,000 distinct CDR3 sequences, 15% to 20% of them singletons, with roughly 3.1% in the top ten. This chain uses TRBV12-3 or TRBV12-4 with TRBJ2-5; D is unresolved. This clonotype was sampled from a man in his fifties or sixties who received an inactivated influenza vaccine. Sequenced here: CD4+ T cells sorted from PBMCs, sampled about 23 months after vaccination. CDR3 bases: TGTGCCAGCAGTTTTTCAACTTCTCTGGCGGAGACCCAGTACTTC. Translation: CASSFSTSLAETQYF.